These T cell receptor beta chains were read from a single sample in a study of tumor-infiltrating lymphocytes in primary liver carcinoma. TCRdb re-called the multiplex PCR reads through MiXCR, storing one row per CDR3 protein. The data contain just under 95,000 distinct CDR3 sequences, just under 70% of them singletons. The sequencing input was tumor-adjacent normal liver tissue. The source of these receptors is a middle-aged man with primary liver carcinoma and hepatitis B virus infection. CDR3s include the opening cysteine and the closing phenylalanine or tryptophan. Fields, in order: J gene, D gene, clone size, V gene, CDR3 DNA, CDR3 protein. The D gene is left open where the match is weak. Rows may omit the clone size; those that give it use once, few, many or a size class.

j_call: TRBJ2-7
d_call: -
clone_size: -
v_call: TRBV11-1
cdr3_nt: TGTGCCAGCGGCTTGGGGACGGACTTAAACGAGCAGTACTTT
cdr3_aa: CASGLGTDLNEQYF

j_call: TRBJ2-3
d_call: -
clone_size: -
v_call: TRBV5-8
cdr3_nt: TGTGTCAGCAGCCGGGGAACTCGCACAGATACGCAGTATTTT
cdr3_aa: CVSSRGTRTDTQYF

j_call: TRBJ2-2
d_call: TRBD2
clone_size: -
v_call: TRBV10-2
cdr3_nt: TGCGCCAGCAGTGAAATCCCGGGAGGGCGGAACACCGGGGACCTGTTTTTT
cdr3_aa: CASSEIPGGRNTGDLFF

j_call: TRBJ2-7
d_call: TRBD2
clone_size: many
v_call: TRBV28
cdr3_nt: TGTGCCAGCAGCGTGCAAGCGGGAGTCTACGAGCAGTACTTC
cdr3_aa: CASSVQAGVYEQYF

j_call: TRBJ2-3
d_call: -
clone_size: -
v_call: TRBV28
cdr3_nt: TGTGCCAGCAGTTTCGGGGTAGATACGCAGTATTTT
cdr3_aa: CASSFGVDTQYF

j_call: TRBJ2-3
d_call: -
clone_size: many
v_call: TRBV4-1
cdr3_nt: TGCGCCAGCAGCCTCCACAGGGCAGAAGATACGCAGTATTTT
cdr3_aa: CASSLHRAEDTQYF

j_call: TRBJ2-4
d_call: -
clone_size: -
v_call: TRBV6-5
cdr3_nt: TGTGTCAGCAGTACTAGTGGGGGCTACCTGGGGGCCCAAAACATTCAGTACTTC
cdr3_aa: CVSSTSGGYLGAQNIQYF

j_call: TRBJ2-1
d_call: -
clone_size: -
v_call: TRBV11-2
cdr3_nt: TGTGCCAGCAGCTCAGAGGAGGGCGCTGGCAGATTCTTC
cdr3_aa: CASSSEEGAGRFF

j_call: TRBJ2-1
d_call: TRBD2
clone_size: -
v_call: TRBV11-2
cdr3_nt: TGTGCCACCAGCTCGCGACTAGCTGGAGTGGAAGAGCAGTTCTTC
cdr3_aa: CATSSRLAGVEEQFF

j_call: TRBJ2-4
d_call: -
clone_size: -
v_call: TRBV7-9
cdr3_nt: TGTGCCAGCACCTTAAGCCCCTGGTACTTC
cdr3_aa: CASTLSPWYF

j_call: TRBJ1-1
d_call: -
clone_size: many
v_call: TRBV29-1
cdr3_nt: TGCAGCGTTGTTGTAGGACAGAACACTGAAGCTTTCTTT
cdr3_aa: CSVVVGQNTEAFF

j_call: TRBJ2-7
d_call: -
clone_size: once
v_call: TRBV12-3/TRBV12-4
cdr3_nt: TGTGCCAGCAGTCCTCGGACGATCTCCTACGAGCAGTACTTC
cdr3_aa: CASSPRTISYEQYF

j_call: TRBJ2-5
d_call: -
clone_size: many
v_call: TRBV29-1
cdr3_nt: TGCAGCGCCTGCAGGAGCCAAGAGACCCAGTACTTC
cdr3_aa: CSACRSQETQYF

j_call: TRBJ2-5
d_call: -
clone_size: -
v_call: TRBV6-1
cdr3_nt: TGTGCCAGCAGTGAGGGGAGGAGCGGAGGGACCCAGTACTTC
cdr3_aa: CASSEGRSGGTQYF

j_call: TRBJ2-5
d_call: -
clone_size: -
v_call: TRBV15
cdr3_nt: TGTGCCACCGGTCGAACAGGGCAAGAGACCCAGTACTTC
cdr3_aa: CATGRTGQETQYF

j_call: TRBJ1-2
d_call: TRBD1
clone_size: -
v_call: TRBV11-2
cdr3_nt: TGTGCCAGCAGCTTACTGTCGGACAGGCGTGGCTACACCTTC
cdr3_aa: CASSLLSDRRGYTF

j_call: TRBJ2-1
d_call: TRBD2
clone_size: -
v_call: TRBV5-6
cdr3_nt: TGTGCAAGCGGCTTAGGGCTAGCGGGAGCCATGGGGGAGCAGTTCTTC
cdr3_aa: CASGLGLAGAMGEQFF

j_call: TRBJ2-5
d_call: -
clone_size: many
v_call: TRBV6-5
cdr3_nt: TGTGCCAGCAGTTACTCGGGGCGGGCGGAGACCCAGTACTTC
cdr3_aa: CASSYSGRAETQYF

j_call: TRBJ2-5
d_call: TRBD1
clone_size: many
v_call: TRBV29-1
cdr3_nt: TGCAGCGTTGTCACGACAGGGGTAGAGACCCAGTACTTC
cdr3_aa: CSVVTTGVETQYF

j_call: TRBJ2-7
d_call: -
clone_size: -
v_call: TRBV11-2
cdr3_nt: TGTGCCAACAGCCTCGGCGGGACTCTTCCCTACGAGCAGTGCTTC
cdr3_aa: CANSLGGTLPYEQCF

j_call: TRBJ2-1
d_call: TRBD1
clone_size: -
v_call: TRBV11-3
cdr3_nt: TGTGCCAGCAGTTTACGCGGGACAGGGTTCTTGCATGAGCAGTTCTTC
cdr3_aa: CASSLRGTGFLHEQFF

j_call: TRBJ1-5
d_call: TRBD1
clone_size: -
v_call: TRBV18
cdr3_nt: TGTGCCAGCTCACTTGACAGGGGGCCTCATCAGCCCCAGCATTTT
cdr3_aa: CASSLDRGPHQPQHF

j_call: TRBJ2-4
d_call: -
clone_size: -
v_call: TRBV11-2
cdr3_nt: TGTGCCAGCAGCCCTTCGGCCCTCGGGGCCCAAAACAATCAGTACTTC
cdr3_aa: CASSPSALGAQNNQYF

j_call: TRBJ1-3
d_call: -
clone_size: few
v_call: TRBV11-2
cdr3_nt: TGTGCCAGTAGCCTCAATGGAAACATCATATATTTT
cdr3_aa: CASSLNGNIIYF

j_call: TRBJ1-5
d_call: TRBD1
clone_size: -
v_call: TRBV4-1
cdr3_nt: TGCGCCAGCAGCCGAGATCGGACAGGGAAGAATCAGCCCCAACATTTT
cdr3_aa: CASSRDRTGKNQPQHF

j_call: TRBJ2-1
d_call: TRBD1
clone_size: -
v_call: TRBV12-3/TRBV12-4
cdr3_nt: TGTGTCTGCAGCACGGACAGGGGTTATGAGCAGTTCTTC
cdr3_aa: CVCSTDRGYEQFF

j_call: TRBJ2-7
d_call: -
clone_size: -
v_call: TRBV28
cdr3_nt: TGTGCCAACAGTTTTGTGAATTACGAGCAGTACTTC
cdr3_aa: CANSFVNYEQYF

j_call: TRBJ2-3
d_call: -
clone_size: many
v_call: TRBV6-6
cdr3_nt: TGTGCCAGCAGTCCTGCCTACCTCACAGATACGCAGTATTTT
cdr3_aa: CASSPAYLTDTQYF

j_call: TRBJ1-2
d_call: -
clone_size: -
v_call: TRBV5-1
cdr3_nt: TGCGCCAGCAACCTCAACAGTAACTATGGCTACACCTTC
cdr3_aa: CASNLNSNYGYTF

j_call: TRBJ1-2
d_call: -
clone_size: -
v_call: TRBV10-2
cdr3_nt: TGCGCCAGCACTGAGCTTCAGGTCTCAAACTATGGCTACACCTTC
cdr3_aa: CASTELQVSNYGYTF

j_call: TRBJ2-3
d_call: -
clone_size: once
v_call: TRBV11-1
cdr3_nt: TGTGCAAGCAGCTTACGAGGTGCAGGGGGGGATACGCGGTATTTT
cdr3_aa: CASSLRGAGGDTRYF

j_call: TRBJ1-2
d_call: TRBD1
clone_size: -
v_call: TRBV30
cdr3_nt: TGTGCCTGGACAGGACAGGACAACTATGGCTACACCTTC
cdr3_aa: CAWTGQDNYGYTF

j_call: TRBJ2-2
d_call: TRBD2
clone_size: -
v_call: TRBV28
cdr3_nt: TGTGCCAGCGCCTCTAGGTGGCTAGCGGGAGGAAGTAGTGATACCGGGGAGCTGTTTTTT
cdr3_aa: CASASRWLAGGSSDTGELFF

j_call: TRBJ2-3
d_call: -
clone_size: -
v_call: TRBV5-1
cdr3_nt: TGCGCCAGCAGCTTGGGACGGATCGCAGATACGCAGTATTTT
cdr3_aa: CASSLGRIADTQYF

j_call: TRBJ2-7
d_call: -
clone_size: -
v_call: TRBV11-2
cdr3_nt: TGTGCCAGCAGCCTGGGACCCTACAAGCAGTACTTT
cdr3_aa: CASSLGPYKQYF

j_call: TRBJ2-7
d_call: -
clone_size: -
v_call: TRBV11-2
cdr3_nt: TGTGCCAGCAGCTCCACTAGTGGTGCCTACGAGCAGTACTTC
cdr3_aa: CASSSTSGAYEQYF

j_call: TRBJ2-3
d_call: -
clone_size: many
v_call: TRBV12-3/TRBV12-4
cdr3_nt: TGTGCCAGCAGTTCCTCCGGGATCTCAGATACGCAGTATTTT
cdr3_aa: CASSSSGISDTQYF

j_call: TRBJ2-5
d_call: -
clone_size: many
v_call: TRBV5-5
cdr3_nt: TGTGCCAGCACCACTGCTGTGCTTACAGGAGGGCAGACCCAGTACTTC
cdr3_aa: CASTTAVLTGGQTQYF

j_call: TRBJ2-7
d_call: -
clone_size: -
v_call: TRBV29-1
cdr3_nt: TGCGGCGTTCGTCAGGACTCCTACGAGCAGTACTTC
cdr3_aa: CGVRQDSYEQYF

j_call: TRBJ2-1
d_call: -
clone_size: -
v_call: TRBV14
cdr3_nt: TGTGCCAGTAGCCATCCCGGTGGGGCTAGCGCGTACAATGAGCAGTTCTTC
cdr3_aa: CASSHPGGASAYNEQFF

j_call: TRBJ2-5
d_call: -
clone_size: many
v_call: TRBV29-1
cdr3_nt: TGCAGCGTAGCGATACAGGTTACGGGGGAGACCCAGTACTTC
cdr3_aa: CSVAIQVTGETQYF

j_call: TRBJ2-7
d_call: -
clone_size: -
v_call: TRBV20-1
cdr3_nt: TGCAGTGCCCAATCCTTTGGGGGGAGCACCTACGAGCAGTACTTC
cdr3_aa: CSAQSFGGSTYEQYF

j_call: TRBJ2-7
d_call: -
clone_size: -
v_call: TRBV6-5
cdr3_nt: TGTGTCAGCAGTTACTCGATGCCTGCCGAGCAGTACTTC
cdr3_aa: CVSSYSMPAEQYF

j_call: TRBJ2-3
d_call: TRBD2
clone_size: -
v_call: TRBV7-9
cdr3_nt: TGTGCCGGCAGCTCTACCGGGACTAGCGGGAGCGCCACAGATACGCAGTATTTT
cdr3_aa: CAGSSTGTSGSATDTQYF

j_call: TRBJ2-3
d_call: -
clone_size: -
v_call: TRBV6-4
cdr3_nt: TGTGCCAGCAGTGAAGCTAGCGCGAGCACAGATACGCAGTATTTT
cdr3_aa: CASSEASASTDTQYF

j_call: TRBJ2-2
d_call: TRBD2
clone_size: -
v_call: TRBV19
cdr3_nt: TGTGCCAGTAGTATAACTAGCGCGCTACTGGCCGGGGAGCTGTTTTTT
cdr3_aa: CASSITSALLAGELFF

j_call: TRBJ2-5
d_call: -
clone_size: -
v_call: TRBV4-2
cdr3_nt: TGTGCCAGCAGCTCCCAGGCCGGAGGAGAGACCCAGTATTTC
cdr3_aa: CASSSQAGGETQYF

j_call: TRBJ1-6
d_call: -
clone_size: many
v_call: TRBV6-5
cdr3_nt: TGTGCCAGCAGAACCTCCAGGGGTGATTCACCCCTCCACTTT
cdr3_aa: CASRTSRGDSPLHF

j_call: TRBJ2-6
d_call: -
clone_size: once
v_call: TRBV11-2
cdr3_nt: TGTACCAGCAGCTTAGTTCCTGGGGCCAACGTCCTGACTTTC
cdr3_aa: CTSSLVPGANVLTF

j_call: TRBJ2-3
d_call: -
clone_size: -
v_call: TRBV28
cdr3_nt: TGTGCCAACAGTCCACCCGGGCCTAGCACAGATACGCAGTATTTT
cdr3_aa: CANSPPGPSTDTQYF

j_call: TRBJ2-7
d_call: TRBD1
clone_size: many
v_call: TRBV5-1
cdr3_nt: TGCGCCAGCAACCGGGACAGAGCCTACGAGCAGTACTTC
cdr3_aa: CASNRDRAYEQYF

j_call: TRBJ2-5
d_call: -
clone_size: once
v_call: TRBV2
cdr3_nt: TGTGCCAGCAGTGAAGGGAGGGACCAAGAGACCCAGTACTTC
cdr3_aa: CASSEGRDQETQYF

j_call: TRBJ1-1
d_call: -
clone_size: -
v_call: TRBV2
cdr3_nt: TGTGCCAGCAGTGTAGTGGGGAACACTGAAGCTTTCTTT
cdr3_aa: CASSVVGNTEAFF

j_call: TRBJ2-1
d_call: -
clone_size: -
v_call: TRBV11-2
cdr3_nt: TGTGCAAGCAGCCAGACTGGCGTGTGCAATGAGCAGTTCTTC
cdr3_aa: CASSQTGVCNEQFF